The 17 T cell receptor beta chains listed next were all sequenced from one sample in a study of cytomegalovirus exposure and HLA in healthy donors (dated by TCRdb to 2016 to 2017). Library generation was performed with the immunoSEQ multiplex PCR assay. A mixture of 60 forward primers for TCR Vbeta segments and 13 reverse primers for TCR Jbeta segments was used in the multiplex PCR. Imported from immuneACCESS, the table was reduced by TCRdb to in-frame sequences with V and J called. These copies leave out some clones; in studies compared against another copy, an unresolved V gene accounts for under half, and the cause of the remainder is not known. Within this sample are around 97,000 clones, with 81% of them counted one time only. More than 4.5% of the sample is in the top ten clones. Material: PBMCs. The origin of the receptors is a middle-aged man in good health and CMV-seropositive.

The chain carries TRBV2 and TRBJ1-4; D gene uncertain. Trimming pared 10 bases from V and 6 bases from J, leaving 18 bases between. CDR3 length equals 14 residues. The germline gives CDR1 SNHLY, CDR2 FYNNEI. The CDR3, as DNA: TGTGCCACCCGCCCAACTAGAGACTATGAAAAACTGTTTTTT. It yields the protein CATRPTRDYEKLFF. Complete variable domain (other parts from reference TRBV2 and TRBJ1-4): EPEVTQTPSHQVTQMGQEVILRCVPISNHLYFYWYRQILGQKVEFLVSFYNNEISEKSEIFDDQFSVERPDGSNFTLKIRSTKLEDSAMYFCATRPTRDYEKLFFGSGTQLSVL.

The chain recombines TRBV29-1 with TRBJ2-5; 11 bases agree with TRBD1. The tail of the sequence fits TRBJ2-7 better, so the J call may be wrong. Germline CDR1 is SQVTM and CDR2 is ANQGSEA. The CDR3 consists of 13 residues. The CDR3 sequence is CSVGTGGRYEQYF. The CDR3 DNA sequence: TGCAGCGTTGGGACAGGGGGCCGATACGAGCAGTACTTC.

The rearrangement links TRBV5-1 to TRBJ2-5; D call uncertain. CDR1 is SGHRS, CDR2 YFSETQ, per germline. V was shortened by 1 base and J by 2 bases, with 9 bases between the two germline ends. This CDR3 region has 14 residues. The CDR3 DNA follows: TGCGCCAGCAGCTTGCAGGCAGGACAAGAGACCCAGTACTTC. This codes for CASSLQAGQETQYF.

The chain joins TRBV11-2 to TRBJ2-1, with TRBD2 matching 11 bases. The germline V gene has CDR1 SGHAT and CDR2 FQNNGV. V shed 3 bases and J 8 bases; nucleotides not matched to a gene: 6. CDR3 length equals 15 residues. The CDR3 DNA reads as TGTGCCAGCAGCTTGGTGACTAGCGGGGTCGATGAGCAGTTCTTC. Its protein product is CASSLVTSGVDEQFF.

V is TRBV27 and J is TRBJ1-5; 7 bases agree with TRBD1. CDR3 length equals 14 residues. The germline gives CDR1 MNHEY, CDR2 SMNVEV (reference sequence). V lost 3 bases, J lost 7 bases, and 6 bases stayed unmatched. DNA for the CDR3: TGTGCCAGCAGTTTTTCCAGGGGGGAACAGCCCCAGCATTTT. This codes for CASSFSRGEQPQHF.

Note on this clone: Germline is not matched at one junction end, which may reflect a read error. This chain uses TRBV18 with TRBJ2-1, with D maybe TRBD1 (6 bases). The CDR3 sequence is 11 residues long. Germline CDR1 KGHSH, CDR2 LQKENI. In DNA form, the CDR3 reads TGTGCCAGCTCACCACGGACAGAGCATTTCTTC. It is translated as CASSPRTEHFF. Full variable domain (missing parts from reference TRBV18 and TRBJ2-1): NAGVMQNPRHLVRRRGQEARLRCSPMKGHSHVYWYRQLPEEGLKFMVYLQKENIIDESGMPKERFSAEFPKEGPSILRIQQVVRGDSAAYFCASSPRTEHFFGPGTRLTVL.

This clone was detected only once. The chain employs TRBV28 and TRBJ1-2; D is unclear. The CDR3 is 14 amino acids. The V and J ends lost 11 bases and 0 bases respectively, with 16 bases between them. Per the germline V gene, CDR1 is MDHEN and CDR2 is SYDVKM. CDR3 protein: CAGGIAPPNYGYTF. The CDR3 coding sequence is TGTGCCGGAGGAATAGCCCCACCTAACTATGGCTACACCTTC.

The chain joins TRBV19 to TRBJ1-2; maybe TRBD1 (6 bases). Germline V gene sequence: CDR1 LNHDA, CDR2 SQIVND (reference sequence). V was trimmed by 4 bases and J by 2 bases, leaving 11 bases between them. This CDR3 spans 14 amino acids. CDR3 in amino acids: CASSTPGANYGYTF. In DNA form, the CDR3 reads TGTGCCAGTAGTACTCCAGGGGCAAACTATGGCTACACCTTC.

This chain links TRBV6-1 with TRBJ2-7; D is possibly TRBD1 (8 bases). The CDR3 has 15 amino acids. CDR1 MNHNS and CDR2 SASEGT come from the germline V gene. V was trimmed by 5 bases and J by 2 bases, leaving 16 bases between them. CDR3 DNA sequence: TGTGCCAGCAGTCCCCGGACAGGGAGGGCCTACGAGCAGTACTTC. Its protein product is CASSPRTGRAYEQYF.

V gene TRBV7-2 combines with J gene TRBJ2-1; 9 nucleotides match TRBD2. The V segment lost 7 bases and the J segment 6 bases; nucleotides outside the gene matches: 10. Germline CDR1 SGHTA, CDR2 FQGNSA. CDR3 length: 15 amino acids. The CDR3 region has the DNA TGTGCCAGCAACAGAAGGCTAGCGGGGATCAATGAGCAGTTCTTC. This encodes CASNRRLAGINEQFF.

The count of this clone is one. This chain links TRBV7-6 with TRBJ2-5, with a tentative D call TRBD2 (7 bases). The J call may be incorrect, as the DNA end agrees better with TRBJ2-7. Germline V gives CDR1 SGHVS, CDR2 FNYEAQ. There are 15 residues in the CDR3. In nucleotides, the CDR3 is TGTGCCAGCAGCTTAGGTGGGGGGGGCCCCTACGAGCAGTACTTC. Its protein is CASSLGGGGPYEQYF.

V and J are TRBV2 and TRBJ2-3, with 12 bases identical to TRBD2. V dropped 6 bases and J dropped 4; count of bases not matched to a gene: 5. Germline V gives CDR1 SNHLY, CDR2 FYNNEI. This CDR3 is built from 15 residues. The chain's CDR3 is CASRLRTSGADTQYF. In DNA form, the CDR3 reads TGTGCCAGCAGACTAAGGACTAGCGGGGCAGATACGCAGTATTTT.

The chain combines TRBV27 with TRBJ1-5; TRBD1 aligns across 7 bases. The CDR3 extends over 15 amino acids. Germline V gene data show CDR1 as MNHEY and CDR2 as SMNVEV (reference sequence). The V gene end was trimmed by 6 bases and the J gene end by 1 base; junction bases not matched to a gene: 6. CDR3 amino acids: CASRQGTNSNQPQHF. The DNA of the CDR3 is TGTGCCAGCAGACAGGGGACAAACAGCAATCAGCCCCAGCATTTT.

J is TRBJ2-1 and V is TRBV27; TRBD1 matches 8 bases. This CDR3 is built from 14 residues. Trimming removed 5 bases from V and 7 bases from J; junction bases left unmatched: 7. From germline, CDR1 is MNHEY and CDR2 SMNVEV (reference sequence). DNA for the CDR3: TGTGCCAGCAGTCCGGGACAGGACAGGAATGAGCAGTTCTTC. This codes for CASSPGQDRNEQFF.

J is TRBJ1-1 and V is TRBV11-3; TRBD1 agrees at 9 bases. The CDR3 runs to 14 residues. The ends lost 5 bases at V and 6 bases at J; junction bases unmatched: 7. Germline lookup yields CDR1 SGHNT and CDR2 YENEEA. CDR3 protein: CASSPDRGAAEAFF. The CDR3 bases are TGTGCCAGCAGCCCCGACAGGGGGGCCGCTGAAGCTTTCTTT.

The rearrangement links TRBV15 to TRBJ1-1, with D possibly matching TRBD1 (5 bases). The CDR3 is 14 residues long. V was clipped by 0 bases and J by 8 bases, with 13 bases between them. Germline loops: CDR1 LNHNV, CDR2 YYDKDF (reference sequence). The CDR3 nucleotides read TGTGCCACCAGCAGAGATCGCGGGGCCCGGGAAGCTTTCTTT. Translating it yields CATSRDRGAREAFF.

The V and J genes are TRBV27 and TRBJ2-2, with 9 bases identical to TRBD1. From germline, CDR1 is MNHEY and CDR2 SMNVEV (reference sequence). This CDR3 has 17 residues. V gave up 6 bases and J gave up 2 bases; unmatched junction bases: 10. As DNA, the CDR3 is TGTGCCAGCAGCCACAGGGGACAGGGCTTTAACACCGGGGAGCTGTTTTTT. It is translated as CASSHRGQGFNTGELFF.